The present TCR beta chain was sequenced within a study of T cell changes during pregnancy in multiple sclerosis. The CDR3 runs to 16 residues. The germline V gene has CDR1 LGHNA and CDR2 YSLEER. The V and J ends lost 0 bases and 8 bases respectively, with 16 bases between them. This clone was seen once. Only in-frame clones appear in the TCRdb table, and some are missing; sequencing was by immunoSEQ multiplex PCR. Among 9,500 to 15,000 clones listed, 86% were seen once. This rearrangement joins TRBV4-3 to TRBJ1-4, with D possibly being TRBD1 (6 bases). This specimen consisted of CD8+ T cells from peripheral blood mononuclear cells, obtained in the second trimester of pregnancy. The TCR originated in a female donor in good health, enrolled as a control in a pregnancy study. For the CDR3, the DNA is TGCGCCAGCAGCCAAGATCGGAGAGGGACAATGGAAAAACTGTTTTTT. Amino acids: CASSQDRRGTMEKLFF.